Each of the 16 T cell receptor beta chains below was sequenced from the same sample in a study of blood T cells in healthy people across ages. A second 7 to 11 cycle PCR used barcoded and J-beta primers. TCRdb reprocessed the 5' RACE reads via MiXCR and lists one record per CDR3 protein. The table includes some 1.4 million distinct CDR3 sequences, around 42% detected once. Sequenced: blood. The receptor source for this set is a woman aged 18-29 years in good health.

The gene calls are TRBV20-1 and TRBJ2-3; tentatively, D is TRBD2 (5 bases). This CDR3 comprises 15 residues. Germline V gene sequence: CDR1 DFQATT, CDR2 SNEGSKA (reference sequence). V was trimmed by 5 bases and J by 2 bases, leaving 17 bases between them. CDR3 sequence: CSAPRPSLSTDTQYF. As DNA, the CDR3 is TGCAGTGCTCCCCGCCCTAGCCTTTCCACAGATACGCAGTATTTT.

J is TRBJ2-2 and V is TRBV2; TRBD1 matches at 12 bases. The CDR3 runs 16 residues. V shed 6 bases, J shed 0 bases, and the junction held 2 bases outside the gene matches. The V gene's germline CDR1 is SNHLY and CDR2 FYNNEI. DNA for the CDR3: TGTGCCAGCAGGGGACAGGGGGCCGCGAACACCGGGGAGCTGTTTTTT. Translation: CASRGQGAANTGELFF. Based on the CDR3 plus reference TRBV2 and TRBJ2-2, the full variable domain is EPEVTQTPSHQVTQMGQEVILRCVPISNHLYFYWYRQILGQKVEFLVSFYNNEISEKSEIFDDQFSVERPDGSNFTLKIRSTKLEDSAMYFCASRGQGAANTGELFFGEGSRLTVL.

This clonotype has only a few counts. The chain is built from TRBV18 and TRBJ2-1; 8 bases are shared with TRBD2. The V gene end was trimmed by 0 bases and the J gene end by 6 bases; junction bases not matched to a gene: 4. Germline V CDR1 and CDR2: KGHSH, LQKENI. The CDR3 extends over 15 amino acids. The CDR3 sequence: CASSPPGLGPNEQFF. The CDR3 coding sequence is TGTGCCAGCTCACCACCGGGACTAGGCCCCAATGAGCAGTTCTTC.

The CDR3 region is CASSQDNGRIVNEQFF. CDR3 sequence (DNA): TGCGCCAGCAGCCAAGATAATGGCCGGATAGTCAATGAGCAGTTCTTC. This sequence joins TRBV4-1 and TRBJ2-1, with D uncertain. The V end was cut by 0 bases, the J end by 6 bases, with 15 bases between. Germline V gene lookup returns CDR1 MGHRA and CDR2 YSYEKL. The CDR3 consists of 16 residues.

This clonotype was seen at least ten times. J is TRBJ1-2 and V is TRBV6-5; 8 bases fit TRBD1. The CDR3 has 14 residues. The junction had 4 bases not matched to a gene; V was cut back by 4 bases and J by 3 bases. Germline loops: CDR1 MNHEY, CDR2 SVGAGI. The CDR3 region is CASSFQGADYGYTF. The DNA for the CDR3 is TGTGCCAGCAGTTTCCAGGGGGCGGACTATGGCTACACCTTC.

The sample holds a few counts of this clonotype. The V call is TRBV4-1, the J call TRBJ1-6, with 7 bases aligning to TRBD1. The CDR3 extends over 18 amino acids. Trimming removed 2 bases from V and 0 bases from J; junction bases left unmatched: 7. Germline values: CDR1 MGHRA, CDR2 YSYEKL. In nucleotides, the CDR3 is TGCGCCAGCAGCCAACCTCCGGGACAGAGCTCCTATAATTCACCCCTCCACTTT. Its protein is CASSQPPGQSSYNSPLHF.

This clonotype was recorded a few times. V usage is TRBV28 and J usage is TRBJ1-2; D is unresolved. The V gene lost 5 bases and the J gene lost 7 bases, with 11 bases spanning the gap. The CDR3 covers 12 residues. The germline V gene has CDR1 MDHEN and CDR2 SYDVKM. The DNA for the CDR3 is TGTGCCAGCAGTATGACTAGGGCTGGCTACACCTTC. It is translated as CASSMTRAGYTF.

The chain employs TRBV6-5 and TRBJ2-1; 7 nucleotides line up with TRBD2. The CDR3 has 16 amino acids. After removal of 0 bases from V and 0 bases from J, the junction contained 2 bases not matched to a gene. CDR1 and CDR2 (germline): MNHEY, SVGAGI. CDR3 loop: CASSYSGGGSYNEQFF. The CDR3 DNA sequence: TGTGCCAGCAGTTACTCGGGGGGGGGCTCCTACAATGAGCAGTTCTTC.

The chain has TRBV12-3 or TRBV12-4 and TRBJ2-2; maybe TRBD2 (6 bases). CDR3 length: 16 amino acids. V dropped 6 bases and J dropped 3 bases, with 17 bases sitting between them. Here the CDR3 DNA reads TGTGCCAGCAGCCCCATAGGGCGGGGTTACACCGGGGAGCTGTTTTTT. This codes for CASSPIGRGYTGELFF.

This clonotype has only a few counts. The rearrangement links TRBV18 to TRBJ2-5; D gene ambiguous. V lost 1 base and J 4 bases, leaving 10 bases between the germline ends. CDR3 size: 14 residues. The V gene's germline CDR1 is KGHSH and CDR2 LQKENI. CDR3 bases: TGTGCCAGCTCACCACTTTCAGCGCGAGAGACCCAGTACTTC. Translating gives CASSPLSARETQYF.

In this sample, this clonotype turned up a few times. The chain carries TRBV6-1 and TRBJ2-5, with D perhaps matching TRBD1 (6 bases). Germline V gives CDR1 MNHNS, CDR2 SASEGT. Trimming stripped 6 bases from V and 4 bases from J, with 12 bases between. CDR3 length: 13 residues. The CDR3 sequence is CASRQGGRETQYF. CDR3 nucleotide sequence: TGTGCCAGCAGACAGGGTGGCAGAGAGACCCAGTACTTC.

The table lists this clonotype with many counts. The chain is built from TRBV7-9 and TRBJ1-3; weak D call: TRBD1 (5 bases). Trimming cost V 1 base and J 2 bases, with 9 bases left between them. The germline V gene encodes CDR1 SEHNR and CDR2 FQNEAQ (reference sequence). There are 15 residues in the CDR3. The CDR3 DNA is TGTGCCAGCAGCTTAGGCGTGACAGCTGGAAACACCATATATTTT. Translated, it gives CASSLGVTAGNTIYF.

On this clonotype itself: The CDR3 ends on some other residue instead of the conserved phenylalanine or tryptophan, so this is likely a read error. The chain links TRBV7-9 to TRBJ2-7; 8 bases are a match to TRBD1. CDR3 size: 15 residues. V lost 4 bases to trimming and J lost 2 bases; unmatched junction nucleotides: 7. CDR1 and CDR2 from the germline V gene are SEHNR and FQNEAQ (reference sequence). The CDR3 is CASSYGTGLPYEQYS. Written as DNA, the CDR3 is TGTGCCAGCAGCTATGGGACAGGTCTTCCCTACGAGCAGTACTCC.

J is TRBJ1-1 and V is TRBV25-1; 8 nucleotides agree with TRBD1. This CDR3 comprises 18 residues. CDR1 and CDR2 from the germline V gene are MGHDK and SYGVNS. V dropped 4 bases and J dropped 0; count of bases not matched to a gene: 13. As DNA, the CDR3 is TGTGCCAGCAGTGGGAGACCCGGACAGGGAAGAATGAACACTGAAGCTTTCTTT. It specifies CASSGRPGQGRMNTEAFF.

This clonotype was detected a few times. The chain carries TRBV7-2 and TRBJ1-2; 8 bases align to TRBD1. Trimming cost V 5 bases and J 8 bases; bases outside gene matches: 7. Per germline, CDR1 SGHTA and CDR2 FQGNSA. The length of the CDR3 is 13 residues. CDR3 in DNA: TGTGCCAGCAGCGGCCGGACAGGGAAGGGCTACACCTTC. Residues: CASSGRTGKGYTF. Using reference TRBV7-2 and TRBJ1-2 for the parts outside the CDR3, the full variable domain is GAGVSQSPSNKVTEKGKDVELRCDPISGHTALYWYRQSLGQGLEFLIYFQGNSAPDKSGLPSDRFSAERTGGSVSTLTIQRTQQEDSAVYLCASSGRTGKGYTFGSGTRLTVV.

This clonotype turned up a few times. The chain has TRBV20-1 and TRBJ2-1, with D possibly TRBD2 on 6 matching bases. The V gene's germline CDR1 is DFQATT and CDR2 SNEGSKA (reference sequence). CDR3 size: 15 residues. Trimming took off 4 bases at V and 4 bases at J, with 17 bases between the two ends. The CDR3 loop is CSATPPPGEYNEQFF. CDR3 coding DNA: TGCAGTGCTACGCCCCCCCCGGGGGAGTACAATGAGCAGTTCTTC.